These 27 T cell receptor beta chains were all obtained from the same sample, sequenced in a study of T cell repertoires in cytomegalovirus infection. These receptors are not linked to any known antigen. TCRdb redid the calling of the reads with MiXCR, one entry per CDR3 protein. The sample has some 920,000 distinct CDR3 sequences; around 30% are singletons. This sample comprised cultured CD8+ T cells from PBMCs, obtained from culture after CMV antigen stimulation. These receptors originate from a human donor in good health (CMV status not recorded). Some clones in this sample may be carry-over from other donors' samples.

The chain combines TRBV6-2 or TRBV6-3 with TRBJ2-1; 10 bases fit TRBD2. CDR3 length: 16 residues. Trimming at V came to 0 bases and at J to 12 bases, leaving 11 bases not matched to a gene. Looked up from germline, CDR1 is MNHEY and CDR2 is SVGEGT. For the CDR3, the DNA is TGTGCCAGCAGTTACTCCGTGTCTAGCGGGGGCCGGGTGCAGTTCTTC. It specifies CASSYSVSSGGRVQFF.

This clonotype was seen a handful of times. The chain employs TRBV7-6 and TRBJ1-1; D uncertain. Trimming removed 3 bases at V and 8 bases at J, with 13 bases between. The CDR3 is 13 amino acids. The germline CDR1 and CDR2 sequences are SGHVS and FNYEAQ. CDR3 nucleotide sequence: TGTGCCAGCAGCTTCGTAAGTAGCCAAGAAGCTTTCTTT. The encoded protein is CASSFVSSQEAFF.

This sequence joins TRBV27 and TRBJ2-5, with D possibly TRBD2 on 6 matching bases. CDR1 and CDR2 (germline): MNHEY, SMNVEV (reference sequence). The CDR3 consists of 13 residues. Trimming took 3 bases from V and 4 from J, leaving 9 bases between them. The CDR3 region has the DNA TGTGCCAGCAGTTTGTACGGGGGAGAGACCCAGTACTTC. Protein sequence: CASSLYGGETQYF.

This clonotype was counted at least ten times. The chain carries TRBV7-2 and TRBJ2-5; 14 positions agree with TRBD2. Germline V gene lookup returns CDR1 SGHTA and CDR2 FQGNSA. The ends lost 5 bases at V and 2 bases at J; junction bases unmatched: 7. The CDR3 extends over 17 amino acids. The DNA for the CDR3 is TGTGCCAGCAGCCCAATCAGACTAGCGGGGGGGCAAGAGACCCAGTACTTC. It yields the protein CASSPIRLAGGQETQYF.

A remark on this clonotype: One end of the junction varies from germline; a read error may be responsible. The V call is TRBV27, the J call TRBJ1-2, with 8 bases aligning to TRBD1. The CDR3 consists of 13 residues. Germline values: CDR1 MNHEY, CDR2 SMNVEV (reference sequence). CDR3 nucleotides: TGTGCCAGTGGAGTGACAGGGGACTATGGTTACACCTTC. Translation gives CASGVTGDYGYTF.

As to this clonotype: One end of the junction varies from germline; a read error may be responsible. The chain uses TRBV4-1 and TRBJ2-3, with 9 bases identical to TRBD2. The CDR3 extends over 22 amino acids. Per the germline V gene, CDR1 is MGHRA and CDR2 is YSYEKL. Here the CDR3 reads CASSQQSFAGGSPSPSTDTQYF. The CDR3, as DNA: TGTGCCAGCAGCCAGCAGTCCTTTGCGGGGGGGTCCCCAAGCCCTAGCACAGATACGCAGTATTTT.

This chain uses TRBV4-1 with TRBJ1-2; no clear D gene. V was trimmed by 0 bases and J by 2 bases, leaving 22 bases between them. Germline CDR1 reads MGHRA; CDR2 reads YSYEKL. This CDR3 has 19 residues. Here the CDR3 reads CASSQERNTLSGRNYGYTF. DNA for the CDR3: TGCGCCAGCAGCCAAGAACGGAACACCTTATCAGGCAGAAACTATGGCTACACCTTC.

This clonotype was seen a handful of times. V is TRBV6-2 or TRBV6-3 and J is TRBJ2-5, with TRBD1 matching 7 bases. The CDR3 covers 15 residues. The germline CDR1 and CDR2 sequences are MNHEY and SVGEGT. J gave up 5 bases and V 6 bases, and 12 bases lay outside the gene matches. In DNA, the CDR3 is TGTGCCAGCAGCCACGGGACAGCCTACGGCGAGACCCAGTACTTC. Translating gives CASSHGTAYGETQYF.

This chain uses TRBV6-2 or TRBV6-3 with TRBJ1-2; a weak D match, TRBD1 (5 bases). The CDR3 has 16 residues. Germline V gene lookup returns CDR1 MNHEY and CDR2 SVGEGT. V dropped 6 bases and J dropped 4 bases, with 21 bases sitting between them. The CDR3 is CASSSRGRDLLYGYTF. The DNA for the CDR3 is TGTGCCAGCAGCTCCAGAGGCAGGGATCTACTCTATGGCTACACCTTC.

The chain combines TRBV7-6 with TRBJ1-2, with 9 bases fitting TRBD1. CDR3 length equals 14 residues. V was pared by 6 bases and J by 8 bases, with 10 bases of the junction left unmatched. Germline V gene data show CDR1 as SGHVS and CDR2 as FNYEAQ. DNA for the CDR3: TGTGCCAGCAGTCCGTCCGGGACAGGGAACGGCTACACCTTC. This codes for CASSPSGTGNGYTF.

The chain employs TRBV6-8 and TRBJ2-7; D may match TRBD1 or TRBD2 (5 bases each). Trimming removed 6 bases from V and 5 bases from J, with 11 bases in between. CDR3 length equals 12 residues. Germline V gene data show CDR1 as MNHGY and CDR2 as SAAAGT. CDR3 sequence reads: CASSRGPHEQYF. The CDR3 DNA reads as TGTGCCAGCAGCCGGGGACCGCACGAGCAGTACTTC.

The rearrangement uses TRBV6-2 or TRBV6-3 and TRBJ2-1; 15 bases fit TRBD2. The CDR3 loop spans 14 amino acids. CDR1 and CDR2 from the germline V gene are MNHEY and SVGEGT. V gave up 10 bases and J gave up 6 bases; unmatched junction bases: 4. The CDR3 loop reads CATTGLAGGNEQFF. The CDR3 DNA reads as TGTGCCACCACGGGACTAGCGGGGGGCAATGAGCAGTTCTTC.

V and J are TRBV7-9 and TRBJ1-4, with a tentative D call TRBD1 (5 bases). This CDR3 comprises 13 residues. The V gene lost 4 bases and the J gene lost 8 bases, with 11 bases spanning the gap. Germline V lookup: CDR1 SEHNR, CDR2 FQNEAQ (reference sequence). The CDR3 reads CASSSPGAEKLFF. CDR3 in DNA: TGTGCCAGCAGCTCGCCCGGGGCCGAAAAACTGTTTTTT. The variable domain in full, completed from reference TRBV7-9 and TRBJ1-4, reads DTGVSQNPRHKITKRGQNVTFRCDPISEHNRLYWYRQTLGQGPEFLTYFQNEAQLEKSRLLSDRFSAERPKGSFSTLEIQRTEQGDSAMYLCASSSPGAEKLFFGSGTQLSVL.

The gene calls are TRBV27 and TRBJ2-7; TRBD1 is a possible D gene (6 bases). The germline CDR1 and CDR2 sequences are MNHEY and SMNVEV (reference sequence). This CDR3 comprises 14 residues. Trimming shortened V by 5 bases and J by 0 bases, and 11 bases separated the two germline ends. The CDR3 here is CASSPGQSSYEQYV. DNA of the CDR3: TGTGCCAGCAGTCCTGGACAGAGCTCCTACGAGCAGTACGTC.

The chain combines TRBV4-1 with TRBJ2-3, with 11 bases fitting TRBD2. CDR3 length: 14 residues. Trimming took 6 bases from V and 5 from J; bases not matched to a gene: 4. CDR1 and CDR2 from the germline V gene are MGHRA and YSYEKL. CDR3 region: CASRQTSGGDTQYF. The CDR3 DNA reads TGCGCCAGCAGGCAAACTAGCGGGGGAGATACGCAGTATTTT.

V and J are TRBV28 and TRBJ1-2; D gene unclear. Trimming pared 8 bases from V and 3 bases from J, leaving 10 bases between. CDR3 length: 12 amino acids. The germline V gene encodes CDR1 MDHEN and CDR2 SYDVKM. The CDR3 DNA follows: TGTGCCAGCCGACCTCTCGACTATGGCTACACCTTC. It translates to CASRPLDYGYTF.

The J gene is TRBJ2-1, the V gene TRBV5-6, with D tentatively TRBD2 (7 bases). Trimming pared 4 bases from V and 3 bases from J, leaving 20 bases between. The CDR3 is made up of 17 amino acids. Per germline, CDR1 SGHDT and CDR2 YYEEEE. The chain's CDR3 is CASSGPIRGGLYNEQFF. CDR3 DNA: TGTGCCAGCAGCGGTCCCATTAGGGGGGGGCTCTACAATGAGCAGTTCTTC.

V usage is TRBV5-6 and J usage is TRBJ2-2; TRBD1 matches 9 bases. The germline V gene has CDR1 SGHDT and CDR2 YYEEEE. This CDR3 region has 15 residues. The V gene end was trimmed by 0 bases and the J gene end by 5 bases; junction bases not matched to a gene: 2. The CDR3 loop is CASSLDRGQTGELFF. In nucleotides, the CDR3 is TGTGCCAGCAGCTTGGACAGGGGGCAAACCGGGGAGCTGTTTTTT.

In this sample, this clonotype turned up once. This chain connects TRBV2 to TRBJ1-4; TRBD1 matches 8 bases. The germline CDR1 and CDR2 sequences are SNHLY and FYNNEI. Trimming removed 1 base from V and 0 bases from J; junction bases left unmatched: 10. The length of the CDR3 is 19 residues. The CDR3 nucleotides read TGTGCCAGCAGTGAAGGGACAGGGCTATGGGTTGCAACTAATGAAAAACTGTTTTTT. Translating it yields CASSEGTGLWVATNEKLFF.

This clonotype was seen a handful of times. This chain joins TRBV14 and TRBJ2-3, with D tentatively TRBD2 (7 bases). V lost 1 base, J lost 2 bases, and 16 bases lay in between. This CDR3 spans 17 amino acids. Germline values: CDR1 SGHDN, CDR2 FVKESK. For the CDR3, the DNA is TGTGCCAGCAGCCAAGGGGGGCAGCGGGGAATCACAGATACGCAGTATTTT. It codes for CASSQGGQRGITDTQYF.

The chain uses TRBV6-6 and TRBJ2-4; 12 bases match TRBD1. This CDR3 spans 15 amino acids. Germline assignment: CDR1 MNHNY and CDR2 SVGAGI (reference sequence). V was pared by 4 bases and J by 8 bases, with 6 bases of the junction left unmatched. The CDR3 region is CASSWGDRGLDIQYF. In DNA, the CDR3 is TGTGCCAGCAGTTGGGGGGACAGGGGGCTGGACATTCAGTACTTC.

This chain connects TRBV6-5 to TRBJ2-2, with D unclear. Germline loops: CDR1 MNHEY, CDR2 SVGAGI. The CDR3 totals 14 residues. Trimming took 0 bases from V and 5 from J, leaving 7 bases between them. The CDR3 nucleotides read TGTGCCAGCAGTTACTCTGAAGGTACCGGGGAGCTGTTTTTT. Residues: CASSYSEGTGELFF.

This clonotype was found many times. The V gene is TRBV7-3, the J gene TRBJ1-2, with D possibly TRBD1 on 5 matching bases. V was trimmed by 2 bases and J by 4 bases, leaving 23 bases between them. This CDR3 contains 18 residues. Germline lookup yields CDR1 SGHTA and CDR2 FQGTGA. This CDR3 is CASSLEGGLVPRGYGYTF. The DNA for the CDR3 is TGTGCCAGCAGCTTAGAGGGAGGCCTGGTTCCGAGGGGCTATGGCTACACCTTC.

This clonotype was recorded a few times. The chain combines TRBV29-1 with TRBJ1-2; a weak D match, TRBD1 (5 bases). Per the germline V gene, CDR1 is SQVTM and CDR2 is ANQGSEA. Trimming cost V 0 bases and J 1 base, with 15 bases left between them. This CDR3 comprises 16 residues. CDR3 region: CSVEDFSDSVNYGYTF. The DNA for the CDR3 is TGCAGCGTTGAAGATTTTAGCGACAGTGTTAACTATGGCTACACCTTC.

The chain carries TRBV28 and TRBJ1-2; D possibly corresponds to TRBD1 (5 bases). The germline V and J ends were trimmed by 5 bases and 1 base, with 11 bases remaining between them. The germline V gene encodes CDR1 MDHEN and CDR2 SYDVKM. This CDR3 has 14 amino acids. CDR3 bases: TGTGCCAGCAGTACTTACGACAGTAACTATGGCTACACCTTC. The encoded protein is CASSTYDSNYGYTF.

This clonotype was seen a handful of times. The CDR3 coding sequence is TGTGCCAGCAGTGCCTTTCCGGGGACAGGGTATGAAAAACTGTTTTTT. Amino acid sequence: CASSAFPGTGYEKLFF. The chain couples TRBV12-3 or TRBV12-4 to TRBJ1-4; the match to TRBD1 covers 9 bases. Trimming cost V 5 bases and J 6 bases; bases outside gene matches: 10. CDR3 length: 16 residues.

In the case of this clonotype: A junction boundary mismatches the germline segment, possibly from a read error. The J gene is TRBJ1-3, the V gene TRBV15, with TRBD1 matching over 9 bases. Germline V CDR1 and CDR2: LNHNV, YYDKDF (reference sequence). The CDR3 is 17 residues long. The CDR3 region is CATSRDRGFLSGNTMYF. CDR3 nucleotides: TGTGCCACCAGCAGGGACAGGGGTTTCCTCTCTGGAAACACCATGTATTTT.